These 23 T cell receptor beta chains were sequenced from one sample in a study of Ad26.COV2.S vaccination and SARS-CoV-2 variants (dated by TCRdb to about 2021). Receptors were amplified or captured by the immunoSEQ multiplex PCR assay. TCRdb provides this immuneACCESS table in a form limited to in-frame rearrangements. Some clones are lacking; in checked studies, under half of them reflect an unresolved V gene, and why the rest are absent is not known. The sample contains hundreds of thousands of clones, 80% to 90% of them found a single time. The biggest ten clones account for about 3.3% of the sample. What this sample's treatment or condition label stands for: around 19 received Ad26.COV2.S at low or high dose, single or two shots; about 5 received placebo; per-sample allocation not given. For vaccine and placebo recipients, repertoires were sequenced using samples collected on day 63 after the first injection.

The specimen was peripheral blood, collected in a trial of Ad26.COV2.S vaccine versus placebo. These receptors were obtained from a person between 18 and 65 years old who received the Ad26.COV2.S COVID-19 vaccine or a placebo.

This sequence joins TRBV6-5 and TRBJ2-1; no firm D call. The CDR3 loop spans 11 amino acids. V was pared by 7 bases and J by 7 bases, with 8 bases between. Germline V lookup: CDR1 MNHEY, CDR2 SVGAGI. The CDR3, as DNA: TGTGCCAGCACCCGAGGAAATGAGCAGTTCTTC. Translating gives CASTRGNEQFF.

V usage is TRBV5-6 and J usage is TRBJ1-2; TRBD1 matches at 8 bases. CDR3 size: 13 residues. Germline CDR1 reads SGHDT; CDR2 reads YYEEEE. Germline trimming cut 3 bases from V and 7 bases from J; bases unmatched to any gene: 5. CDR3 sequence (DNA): TGTGCCAGCAGCTCCCGGACAGGGACTGGCTACACCTTC. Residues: CASSSRTGTGYTF. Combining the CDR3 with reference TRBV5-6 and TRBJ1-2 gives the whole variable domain DAGVTQSPTHLIKTRGQQVTLRCSPKSGHDTVSWYQQALGQGPQFIFQYYEEEERQRGNFPDRFSGHQFPNYSSELNVNALLLGDSALYLCASSSRTGTGYTFGSGTRLTVV.

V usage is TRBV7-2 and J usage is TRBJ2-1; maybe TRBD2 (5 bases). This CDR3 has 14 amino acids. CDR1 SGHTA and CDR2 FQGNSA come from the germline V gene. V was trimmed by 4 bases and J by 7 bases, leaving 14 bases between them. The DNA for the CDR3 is TGTGCCAGCAGCTACCACGGGGTCGGAAATGAGCAGTTCTTC. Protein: CASSYHGVGNEQFF.

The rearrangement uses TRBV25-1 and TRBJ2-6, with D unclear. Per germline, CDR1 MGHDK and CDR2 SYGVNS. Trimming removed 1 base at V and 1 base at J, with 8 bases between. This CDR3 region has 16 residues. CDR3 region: CASSEFAGSGANVLTF. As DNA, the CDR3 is TGTGCCAGCAGTGAATTTGCAGGATCTGGGGCCAACGTCCTGACTTTC.

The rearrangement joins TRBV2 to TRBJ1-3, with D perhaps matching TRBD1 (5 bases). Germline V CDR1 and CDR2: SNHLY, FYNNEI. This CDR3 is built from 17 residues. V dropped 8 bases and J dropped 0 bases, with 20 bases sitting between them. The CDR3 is CASSPRGAGYSGNTIYF. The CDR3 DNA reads TGTGCCAGCTCCCCCCGAGGGGCAGGGTACTCTGGAAACACCATATATTTT. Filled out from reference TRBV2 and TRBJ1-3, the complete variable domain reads EPEVTQTPSHQVTQMGQEVILRCVPISNHLYFYWYRQILGQKVEFLVSFYNNEISEKSEIFDDQFSVERPDGSNFTLKIRSTKLEDSAMYFCASSPRGAGYSGNTIYFGEGSWLTVV.

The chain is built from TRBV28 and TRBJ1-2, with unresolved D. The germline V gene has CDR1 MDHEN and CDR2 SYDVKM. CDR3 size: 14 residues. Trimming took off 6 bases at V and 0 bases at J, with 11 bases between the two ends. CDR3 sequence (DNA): TGTGCCAGCAGGAGCGGCCCCGCTAACTATGGCTACACCTTC. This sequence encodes CASRSGPANYGYTF.

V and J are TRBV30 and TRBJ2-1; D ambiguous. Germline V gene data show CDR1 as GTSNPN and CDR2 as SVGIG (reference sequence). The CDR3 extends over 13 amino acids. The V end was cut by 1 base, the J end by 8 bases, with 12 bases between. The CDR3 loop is CAWSATQDDEQFF. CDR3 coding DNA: TGTGCCTGGAGTGCCACTCAAGACGATGAGCAGTTCTTC.

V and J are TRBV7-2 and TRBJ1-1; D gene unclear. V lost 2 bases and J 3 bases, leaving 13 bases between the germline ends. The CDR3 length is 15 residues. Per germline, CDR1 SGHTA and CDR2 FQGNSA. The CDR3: CASSLRPTFDTEAFF. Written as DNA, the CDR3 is TGTGCCAGCAGCTTACGCCCGACCTTTGACACTGAAGCTTTCTTT.

The CDR3 region has the DNA TGCGCCAGCAGCCCCACGGCAGGGAACACTGAAGCTTTCTTT. This gives the protein CASSPTAGNTEAFF. V and J are TRBV5-1 and TRBJ1-1; no clear D. Germline CDR1 SGHRS, CDR2 YFSETQ. This CDR3 has 14 amino acids. The ends were cut back, 4 bases at V and 1 base at J, with 11 bases in the middle. Based on the CDR3 plus reference TRBV5-1 and TRBJ1-1, the full variable domain is KAGVTQTPRYLIKTRGQQVTLSCSPISGHRSVSWYQQTPGQGLQFLFEYFSETQRNKGNFPGRFSGRQFSNSRSEMNVSTLELGDSALYLCASSPTAGNTEAFFGQGTRLTVV.

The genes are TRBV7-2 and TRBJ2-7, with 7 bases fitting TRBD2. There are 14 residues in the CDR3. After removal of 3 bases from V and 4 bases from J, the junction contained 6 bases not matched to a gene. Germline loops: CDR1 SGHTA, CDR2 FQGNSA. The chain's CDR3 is CASSLRSGEYEQYF. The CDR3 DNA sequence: TGTGCCAGCAGCTTGAGGAGCGGGGAATACGAGCAGTACTTC.

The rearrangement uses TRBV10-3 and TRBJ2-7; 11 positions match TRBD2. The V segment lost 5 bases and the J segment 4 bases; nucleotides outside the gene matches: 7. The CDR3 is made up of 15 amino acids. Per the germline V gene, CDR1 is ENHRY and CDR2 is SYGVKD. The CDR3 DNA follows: TGTGCCATCAGTCAGGAGGGACTAGCGGATTACGAGCAGTACTTC. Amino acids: CAISQEGLADYEQYF.

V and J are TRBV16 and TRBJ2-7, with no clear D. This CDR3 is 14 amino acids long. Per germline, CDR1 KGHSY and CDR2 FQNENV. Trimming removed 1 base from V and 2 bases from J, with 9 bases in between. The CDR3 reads CASSQYSVPYEQYF. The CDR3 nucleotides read TGTGCCAGCAGCCAATACTCCGTGCCCTACGAGCAGTACTTC. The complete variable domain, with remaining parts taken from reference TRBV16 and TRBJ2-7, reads GEEVAQTPKHLVRGEGQKAKLYCAPIKGHSYVFWYQQVLKNEFKFLISFQNENVFDETGMPKERFSAKCLPNSPCSLEIQATKLEDSAVYFCASSQYSVPYEQYFGPGTRLTVT.

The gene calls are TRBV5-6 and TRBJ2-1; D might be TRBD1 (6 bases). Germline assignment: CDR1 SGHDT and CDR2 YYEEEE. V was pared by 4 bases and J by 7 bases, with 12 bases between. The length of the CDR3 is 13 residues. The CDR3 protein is CASSLVGHNEQFF. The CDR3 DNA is TGTGCCAGCAGCCTCGTGGGACATAATGAGCAGTTCTTC. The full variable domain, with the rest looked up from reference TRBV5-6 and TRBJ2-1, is DAGVTQSPTHLIKTRGQQVTLRCSPKSGHDTVSWYQQALGQGPQFIFQYYEEEERQRGNFPDRFSGHQFPNYSSELNVNALLLGDSALYLCASSLVGHNEQFFGPGTRLTVL.

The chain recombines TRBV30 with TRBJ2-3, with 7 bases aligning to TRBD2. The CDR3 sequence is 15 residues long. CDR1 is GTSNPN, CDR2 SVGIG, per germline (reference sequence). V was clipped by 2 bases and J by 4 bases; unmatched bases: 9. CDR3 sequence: CAWSTQTSRSDTQYF. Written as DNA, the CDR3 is TGTGCCTGGAGTACCCAGACTAGCCGCTCAGATACGCAGTATTTT.

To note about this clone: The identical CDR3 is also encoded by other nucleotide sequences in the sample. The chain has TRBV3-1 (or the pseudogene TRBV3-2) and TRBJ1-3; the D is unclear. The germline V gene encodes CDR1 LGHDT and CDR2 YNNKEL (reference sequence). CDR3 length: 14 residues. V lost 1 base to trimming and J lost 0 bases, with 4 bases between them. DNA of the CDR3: TGTGCCAGCAGCCAAGTGGGCTCTGGAAACACCATATATTTT. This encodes CASSQVGSGNTIYF.

This chain's CDR3 is CASSPIRTGSSPLHF. The CDR3 nucleotides read TGTGCCAGCAGCCCTATTCGGACAGGGAGTTCACCCCTCCACTTT. The chain has TRBV27 and TRBJ1-6; 8 nucleotides agree with TRBD1. This CDR3 comprises 15 residues. The germline V gene has CDR1 MNHEY and CDR2 SMNVEV (reference sequence). The trim removed 6 bases at V and 9 bases at J, leaving 10 bases unmatched.

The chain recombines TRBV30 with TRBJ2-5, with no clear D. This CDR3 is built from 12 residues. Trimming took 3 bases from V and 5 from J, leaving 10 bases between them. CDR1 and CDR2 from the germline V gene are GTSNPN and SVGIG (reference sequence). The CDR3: CAWSRTRETQYF. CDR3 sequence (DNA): TGTGCCTGGAGCCGGACCCGGGAGACCCAGTACTTC.

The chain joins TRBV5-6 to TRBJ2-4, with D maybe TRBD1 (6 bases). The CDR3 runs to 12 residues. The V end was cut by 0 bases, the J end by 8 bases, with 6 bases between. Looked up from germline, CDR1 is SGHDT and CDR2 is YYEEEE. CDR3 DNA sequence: TGTGCCAGCAGCTTGGGGACAGACATTCAGTACTTC. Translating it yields CASSLGTDIQYF.

The CDR3 region is CASSQAGDRVGEQYF. CDR3 DNA sequence: TGCGCCAGCAGCCAAGCAGGAGACAGGGTTGGTGAGCAGTACTTC. The J gene is TRBJ2-7, the V gene TRBV5-1, with 7 bases fitting TRBD1. Germline-derived CDR1 and CDR2 are SGHRS and YFSETQ. V shed 4 bases, J shed 7 bases, and the junction held 14 bases outside the gene matches. CDR3 length equals 15 residues.

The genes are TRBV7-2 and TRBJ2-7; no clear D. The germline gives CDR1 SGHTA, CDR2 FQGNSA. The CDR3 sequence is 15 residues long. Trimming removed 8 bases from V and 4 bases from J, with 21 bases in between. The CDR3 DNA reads TGTGCCAGCGTACCCACGGGCCTCCCCCGGTACGAGCAGTACTTC. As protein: CASVPTGLPRYEQYF.

CDR3 nucleotides: TGTGCCAGCAGAAGCCTACAGGGACCGACTGAAGCTTTCTTT. Protein: CASRSLQGPTEAFF. The V call is TRBV2, the J call TRBJ1-1; D may be TRBD1 (6 bases). Trimming pared 6 bases from V and 5 bases from J, leaving 16 bases between. This CDR3 comprises 14 residues. The V gene's germline CDR1 is SNHLY and CDR2 FYNNEI.

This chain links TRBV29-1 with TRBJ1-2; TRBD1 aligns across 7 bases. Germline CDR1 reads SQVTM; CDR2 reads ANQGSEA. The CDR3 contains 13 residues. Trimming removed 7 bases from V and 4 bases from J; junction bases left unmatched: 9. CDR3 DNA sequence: TGCAGCGCCGGGGGGACAGCGGTCTATGGCTACACCTTC. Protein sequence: CSAGGTAVYGYTF. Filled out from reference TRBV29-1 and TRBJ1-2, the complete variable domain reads SAVISQKPSRDICQRGTSLTIQCQVDSQVTMMFWYRQQPGQSLTLIATANQGSEATYESGFVIDKFPISRPNLTFSTLTVSNMSPEDSSIYLCSAGGTAVYGYTFGSGTRLTVV.

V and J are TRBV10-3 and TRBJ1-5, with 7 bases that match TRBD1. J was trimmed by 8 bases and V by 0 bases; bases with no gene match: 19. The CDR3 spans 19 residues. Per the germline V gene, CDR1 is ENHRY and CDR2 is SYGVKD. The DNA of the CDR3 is TGTGCCATCAGTGAGTCGTCCGATACCTACCCGACAGGGCGCGAGCCCCAGCATTTT. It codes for CAISESSDTYPTGREPQHF.